These T cell receptor beta chains were read from a single sample in a study of human T cells and chemical hapten exposure. TCRdb reprocessed the RACE reads via MiXCR and lists one record per CDR3 protein. The table records 74,000 or so distinct CDR3 sequences, approximately 12% of them present only once. Sequencing was performed on whole blood, taken in connection with sensitization to the hapten diphenylcyclopropenone (DPC). Receptors originate from a woman in her fifties or sixties with alopecia areata. Some clones in this sample may be carry-over from other donors' samples. Each CDR3 is given with its conserved first and last residue. Fields, in order: J gene, V gene, clone size, D gene, CDR3 DNA, CDR3 protein. A D gene is named only where the DNA matches it firmly. Not every row has a clone size; where given, it reads once, few, many or a size class.

>TRBJ2-7|TRBV2|few|TRBD1
TGTGCCAGCAGTTCCAACGGACAGGCTCGGTACGAGCAGTACTTC
CASSSNGQARYEQYF
>TRBJ2-5|TRBV15|-|-
TGTGCCACCGCGGGGGCCCCGAGGACCCAGTACTTC
CATAGAPRTQYF
>TRBJ2-6|TRBV6-1|-|TRBD1
TGTGCCAGCTCGCGGGACAGGTACTCTGGGGCCAACGTCCTGACTTTC
CASSRDRYSGANVLTF
>TRBJ2-2|TRBV5-1|many|-
TGCGCCAGCAGCTTGGCCCAGCGGGGCAGGGGGACCGGGGAGCTGTTTTTT
CASSLAQRGRGTGELFF
>TRBJ1-1|TRBV7-6|-|-
TGTGCCAGCAGCCGTACAGGGAATCGGGGAGTGACTGAAGCTTTCTTT
CASSRTGNRGVTEAFF
>TRBJ2-2|TRBV5-1|-|TRBD1
TGCGCCAGCAGCCAAACAGGGGGCCGATTGAACACCGGGGAGCTGTTTTTT
CASSQTGGRLNTGELFF
>TRBJ2-1|TRBV30|few|TRBD2
TGTGCCTGCCAGTTTGAGCGGGGGGGCTATGAGCAGTTCTTC
CACQFERGGYEQFF
>TRBJ2-6|TRBV10-2|many|-
TGCGCCAGTGACGTGGGCTCTGGGGCCAACGTCCTGACTTTC
CASDVGSGANVLTF
>TRBJ2-7|TRBV11-2|many|-
TGTGCCAGCAGCTATACCCCAGGGTTGGAGCAGTACTTC
CASSYTPGLEQYF
>TRBJ2-5|TRBV10-3|few|TRBD2
TGTGCCATCGGGACTAGCGGGGGGCAAGAGACCCAGTACTTC
CAIGTSGGQETQYF
>TRBJ1-1|TRBV5-1|many|-
TGCGCCAGCAGCTTGGAGGGGCTCCAAGAAGCTTTCTTT
CASSLEGLQEAFF
>TRBJ2-3|TRBV5-1|once|-
TGCGCCAGCAGCTTTCTTTCCGGAAGCACAGATACGCAGTATTTT
CASSFLSGSTDTQYF
>TRBJ1-1|TRBV15|-|-
TGTGCCACCAGCAGAGACTCCTCCGGGGAAGACTTT
CATSRDSSGEDF
>TRBJ2-7|TRBV5-1|few|-
TGCGCCAGCAGCTCCCTTGCGGGGGCAGCCGAGCAGTACTTC
CASSSLAGAAEQYF
>TRBJ2-3|TRBV5-1|many|-
TGCGCCAGCAGCTACGGGCCCCACGGTACAGATACGCAGTATTTT
CASSYGPHGTDTQYF
>TRBJ2-1|TRBV12-3/TRBV12-4|many|-
TGTGCCAGCACCCCTTACAATGAGCAGTTCTTC
CASTPYNEQFF
>TRBJ1-1|TRBV30|few|-
TGTGCCTGGGAAGGTCCGGATGGAGGTGGCACTGAAGCTTTCTTT
CAWEGPDGGGTEAFF
>TRBJ2-7|TRBV10-3|many|-
TGTGCCACCTCAGTGGGGAGGGGGAAAAAAAACTCCTACGAGCAGTACTTC
CATSVGRGKKNSYEQYF
>TRBJ1-5|TRBV9|-|-
TGTGCCAGCAACCTTGACGGGAGTAGCAATCAGCCCCAGCATTTT
CASNLDGSSNQPQHF
>TRBJ2-2|TRBV19|-|-
TGTGCCAGTAGTATCGGATCGGCGCGCGGGGAGCTGTTTTTT
CASSIGSARGELFF
>TRBJ2-3|TRBV20-1|-|-
TGCAGTGCTAGAGGACTAGGCTTGAACACAGATACGCAGTATTTT
CSARGLGLNTDTQYF
>TRBJ2-1|TRBV7-8|-|TRBD2
TGTGCCAGCAGCTTAGTAGTAGCGGGGAGGAGTGAGCAGTTCTTC
CASSLVVAGRSEQFF
>TRBJ1-4|TRBV7-9|many|-
TGTGCCACCTCACAGACAGGTCGGAATGAAAAACTGTTTTTT
CATSQTGRNEKLFF
>TRBJ2-3|TRBV5-4|-|-
TGTGCCAGCAGCTTGGACCTTAGGAGCACAGATACGCAGTATTTT
CASSLDLRSTDTQYF
>TRBJ2-4|TRBV20-1|many|-
TGCAGTGCCCCCTCACTAAACATTCAGTACTTC
CSAPSLNIQYF
>TRBJ2-3|TRBV7-6|few|TRBD2
TGTGCCAGCAGCTCTCTCGTAAGCGGGGCAGGCACAGATACGCAGTATTTT
CASSSLVSGAGTDTQYF
>TRBJ2-4|TRBV18|-|-
TGTGCCAGCTCACCACCGGGCAGGTCGAATGTAGCCAAAAACATTCAGTACTTC
CASSPPGRSNVAKNIQYF
>TRBJ2-3|TRBV7-3|many|-
TGTGCCAGCAGCTTAAACCGCAGGGGCTCCACAGATACGCAGTATTTT
CASSLNRRGSTDTQYF
>TRBJ1-1|TRBV5-5|few|-
TGTGCCAGCAGCTTCATACACATAAACACTGAAGCTTTCTTT
CASSFIHINTEAFF
>TRBJ1-2|TRBV29-1|-|TRBD1
TGCAGCGACGCACAGGGGAGGGAAGCCTATGGCTACACCTTC
CSDAQGREAYGYTF
>TRBJ2-5|TRBV7-6|many|TRBD1
TGTGCCAGCAGCTTACAGGACAGGGGGTCGGGGACCCAGTACTTC
CASSLQDRGSGTQYF
>TRBJ2-7|TRBV6-1|many|TRBD1
TGTGCCAGCAGTGAAATACCCCGGGACAGGGGAGTCCACGAGCAGTACTTC
CASSEIPRDRGVHEQYF
>TRBJ1-1|TRBV2|-|-
TGTGCCAGCAGCCGGGAGGGATTGAACACTGAAGCTTTCTTT
CASSREGLNTEAFF
>TRBJ1-2|TRBV25-1|few|TRBD1
TGTGCCAGCACCCCGACAGGGAACTATGGCTACACCTTC
CASTPTGNYGYTF
>TRBJ2-7|TRBV7-6|-|TRBD2
TGTGCCAGCTCTAGCGGGGCCTTCTACGAGCAGTACTTC
CASSSGAFYEQYF
>TRBJ1-5|TRBV12-3/TRBV12-4|many|-
TGTGCCAGCAGTTTATCAGGGGATCAGCCCCAGCATTTT
CASSLSGDQPQHF
>TRBJ2-5|TRBV6-2/TRBV6-3|-|-
TGTGCCAGCACCGCTACAGGTCCGCAGGAGACCCAGTACTTC
CASTATGPQETQYF
>TRBJ1-4|TRBV20-1|-|-
TGCAGTGCTAGGATCAACGTGTGGGAAAAACTGTTTTTT
CSARINVWEKLFF
>TRBJ2-7|TRBV28|-|-
TGTGCTTCCTCCTCGGGTCTTTGGGTCTACGAGCAGTACTTC
CASSSGLWVYEQYF
>TRBJ2-3|TRBV10-3|many|TRBD2
TGTGCCATCAGTCGGACTAGCGGGGGGTCAGATACGCAGTATTTT
CAISRTSGGSDTQYF
>TRBJ2-3|TRBV30|-|TRBD2
TGTGCCTGGAGTGCCGGGGGGGCGGATACGCAGTATTTT
CAWSAGGADTQYF
>TRBJ1-1|TRBV9|-|-
TGTGCCAGCAGCGGAGGACAGACTGAAGCTTTCTTT
CASSGGQTEAFF
>TRBJ1-1|TRBV7-8|many|TRBD1
TGTGCCAGCAGCTTAGGTTGGACAGGGGACACTGAAGCTTTCTTT
CASSLGWTGDTEAFF
>TRBJ2-3|TRBV20-1|-|TRBD2
TGCAGTGCTAGAGATCTCGGGGGGGGCGGAGATACGCAGTATTTT
CSARDLGGGGDTQYF
>TRBJ1-1|TRBV29-1|-|-
TGCAGCGCTAGCGAGGGACTGAACACTGAAGCTTTCTTT
CSASEGLNTEAFF
>TRBJ1-2|TRBV5-1|many|TRBD1
TGCGCCAGCAGTCTCAAACAGGGGGCGTCTGGTGGCTACACCTTC
CASSLKQGASGGYTF
>TRBJ2-7|TRBV11-2|-|-
TGTGCCAGCAGCCTCGCCTTGAAAGCCGAGCAGTACTTC
CASSLALKAEQYF
>TRBJ2-1|TRBV7-9|-|TRBD1
TGTGCCAGCAGCGCGGGACAGGGGGCGTACAATGAGCAGTTCTTC
CASSAGQGAYNEQFF
>TRBJ2-7|TRBV5-1|-|TRBD2
TGCGCCAGCAGCCCCGGGACTAGCGGCTACGAGCAGTACTTC
CASSPGTSGYEQYF
>TRBJ2-3|TRBV11-2|-|-
TGTGCCAGCAGCTTCGGGGACTCTCTCACAGATACGCAGTATTTT
CASSFGDSLTDTQYF
>TRBJ1-4|TRBV5-1|few|-
TGCGCCAGCAGCTTGTATAGTTCTAATGAAAAACTGTTTTTT
CASSLYSSNEKLFF
>TRBJ1-4|TRBV2|many|TRBD1
TGTGCCAGCAGTCTTTACACAGGGGCAACTAATGAAAAACTGTTTTTT
CASSLYTGATNEKLFF
>TRBJ2-7|TRBV13|many|-
TGTGCCAGCAGCTTAAGTCAGGGGCGGTACGAGCAGTACTTC
CASSLSQGRYEQYF
>TRBJ1-2|TRBV6-6|many|-
TGTGCCAGCAGTTTATCCGGGGATGGTGACTATGGCTACACCTTC
CASSLSGDGDYGYTF
>TRBJ2-1|TRBV19|many|-
TGTGCCAGTACCCCCGGTCTTTACAATGAGCAGTTCTTC
CASTPGLYNEQFF